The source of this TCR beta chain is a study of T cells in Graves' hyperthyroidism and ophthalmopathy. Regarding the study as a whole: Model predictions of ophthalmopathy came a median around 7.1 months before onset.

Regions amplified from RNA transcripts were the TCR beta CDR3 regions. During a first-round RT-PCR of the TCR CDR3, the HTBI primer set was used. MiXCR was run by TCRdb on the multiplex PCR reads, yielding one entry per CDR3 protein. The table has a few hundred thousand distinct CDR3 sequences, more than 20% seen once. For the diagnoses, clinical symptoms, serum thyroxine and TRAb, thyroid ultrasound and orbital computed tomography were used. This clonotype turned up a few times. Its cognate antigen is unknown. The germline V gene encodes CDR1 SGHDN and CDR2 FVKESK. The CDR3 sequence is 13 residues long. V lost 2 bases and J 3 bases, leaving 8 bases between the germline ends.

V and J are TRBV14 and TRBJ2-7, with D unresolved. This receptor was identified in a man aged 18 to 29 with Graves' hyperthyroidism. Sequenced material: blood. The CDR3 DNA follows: TGTGCCAGCAGCCAAATCGGGTTCTACGAGCAGTACTTC. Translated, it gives CASSQIGFYEQYF.